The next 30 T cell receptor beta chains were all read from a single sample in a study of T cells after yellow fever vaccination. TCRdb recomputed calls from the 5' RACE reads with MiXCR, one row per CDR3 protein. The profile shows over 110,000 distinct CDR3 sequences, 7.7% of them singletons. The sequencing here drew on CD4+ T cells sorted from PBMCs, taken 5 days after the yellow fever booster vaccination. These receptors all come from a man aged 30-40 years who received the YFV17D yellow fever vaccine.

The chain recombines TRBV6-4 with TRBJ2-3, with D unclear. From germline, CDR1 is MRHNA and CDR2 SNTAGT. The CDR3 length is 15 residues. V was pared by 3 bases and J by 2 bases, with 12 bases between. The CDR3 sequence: CASSESPGLTDTQYF. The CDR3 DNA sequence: TGTGCCAGCAGTGAATCGCCCGGCCTCACAGATACGCAGTATTTT.

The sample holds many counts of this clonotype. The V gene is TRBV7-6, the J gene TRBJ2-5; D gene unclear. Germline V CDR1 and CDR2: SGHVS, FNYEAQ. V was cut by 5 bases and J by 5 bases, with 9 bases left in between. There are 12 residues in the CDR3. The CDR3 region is CASSPVFETQYF. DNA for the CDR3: TGTGCCAGCAGCCCCGTCTTTGAGACCCAGTACTTC.

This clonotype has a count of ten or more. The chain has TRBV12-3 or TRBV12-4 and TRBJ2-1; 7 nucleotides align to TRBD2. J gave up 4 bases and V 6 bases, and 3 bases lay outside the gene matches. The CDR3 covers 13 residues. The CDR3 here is CASRASGYNEQFF. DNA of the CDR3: TGTGCCAGCAGAGCTAGCGGATACAATGAGCAGTTCTTC.

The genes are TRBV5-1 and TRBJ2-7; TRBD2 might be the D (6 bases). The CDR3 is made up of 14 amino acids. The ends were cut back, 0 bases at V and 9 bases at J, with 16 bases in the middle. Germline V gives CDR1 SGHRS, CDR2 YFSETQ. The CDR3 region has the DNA TGCGCCAGCAGCTTGGGGACTACGGAAATCGGGCAGTACTTC. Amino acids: CASSLGTTEIGQYF.

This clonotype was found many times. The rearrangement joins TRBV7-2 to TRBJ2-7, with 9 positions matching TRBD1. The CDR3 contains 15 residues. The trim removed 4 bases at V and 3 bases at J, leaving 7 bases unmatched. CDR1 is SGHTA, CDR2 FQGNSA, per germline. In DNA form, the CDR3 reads TGTGCCAGCAGCTCAAGGACAGGGGAAAGCTACGAGCAGTACTTC. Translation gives CASSSRTGESYEQYF. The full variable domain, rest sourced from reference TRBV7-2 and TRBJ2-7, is GAGVSQSPSNKVTEKGKDVELRCDPISGHTALYWYRQSLGQGLEFLIYFQGNSAPDKSGLPSDRFSAERTGGSVSTLTIQRTQQEDSAVYLCASSSRTGESYEQYFGPGTRLTVT.

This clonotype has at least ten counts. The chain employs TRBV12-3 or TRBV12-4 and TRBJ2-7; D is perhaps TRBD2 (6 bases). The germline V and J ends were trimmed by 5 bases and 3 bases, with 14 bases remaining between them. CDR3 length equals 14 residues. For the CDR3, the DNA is TGTGCCAGCAGTCTCGGGGGATGGTACTACGAGCAGTACTTC. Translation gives CASSLGGWYYEQYF.

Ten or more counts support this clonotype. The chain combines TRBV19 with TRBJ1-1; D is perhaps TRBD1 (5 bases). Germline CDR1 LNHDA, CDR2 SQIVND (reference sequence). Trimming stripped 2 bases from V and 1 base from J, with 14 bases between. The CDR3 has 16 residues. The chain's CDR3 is CASSIYGRVSNTEAFF. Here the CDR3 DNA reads TGTGCCAGTAGTATATATGGCAGGGTGTCGAACACTGAAGCTTTCTTT.

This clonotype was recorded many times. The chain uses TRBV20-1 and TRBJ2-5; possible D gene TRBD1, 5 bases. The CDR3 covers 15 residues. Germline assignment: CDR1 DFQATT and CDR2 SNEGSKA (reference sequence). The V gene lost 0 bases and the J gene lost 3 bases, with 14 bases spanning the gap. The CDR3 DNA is TGCAGTGCTAGAGATGGGGCATCGGACGAAGAGACCCAGTACTTC. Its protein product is CSARDGASDEETQYF.

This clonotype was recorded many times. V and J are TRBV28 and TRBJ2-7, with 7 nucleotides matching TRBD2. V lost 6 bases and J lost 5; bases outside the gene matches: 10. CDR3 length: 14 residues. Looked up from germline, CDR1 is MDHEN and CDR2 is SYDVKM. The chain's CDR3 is CASRNSGSWHEQYF. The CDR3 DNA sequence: TGTGCCAGCAGAAATAGCGGGTCGTGGCACGAGCAGTACTTC.

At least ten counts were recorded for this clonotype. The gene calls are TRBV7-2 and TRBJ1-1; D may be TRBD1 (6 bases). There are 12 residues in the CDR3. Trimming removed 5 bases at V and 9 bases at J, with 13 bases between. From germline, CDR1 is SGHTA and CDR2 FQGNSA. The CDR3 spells CASSSLGTKAFF. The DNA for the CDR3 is TGTGCCAGCAGCAGCCTGGGGACAAAAGCTTTCTTT.

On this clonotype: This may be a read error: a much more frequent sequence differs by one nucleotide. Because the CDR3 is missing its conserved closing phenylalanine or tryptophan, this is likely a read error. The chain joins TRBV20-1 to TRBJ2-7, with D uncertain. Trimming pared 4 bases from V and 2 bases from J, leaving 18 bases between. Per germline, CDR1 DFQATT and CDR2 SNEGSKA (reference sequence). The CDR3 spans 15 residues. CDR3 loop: CSATYGGFPTYEQYS. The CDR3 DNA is TGCAGTGCTACGTATGGTGGCTTTCCAACCTACGAGCAGTACTCC.

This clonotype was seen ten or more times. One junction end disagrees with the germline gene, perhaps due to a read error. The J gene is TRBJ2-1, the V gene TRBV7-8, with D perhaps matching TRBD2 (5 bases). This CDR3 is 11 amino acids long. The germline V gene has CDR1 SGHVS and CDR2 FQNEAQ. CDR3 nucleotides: TGTGGCAGCGGTGGTGGCAATGAGCAGTTCTTC. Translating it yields CGSGGGNEQFF.

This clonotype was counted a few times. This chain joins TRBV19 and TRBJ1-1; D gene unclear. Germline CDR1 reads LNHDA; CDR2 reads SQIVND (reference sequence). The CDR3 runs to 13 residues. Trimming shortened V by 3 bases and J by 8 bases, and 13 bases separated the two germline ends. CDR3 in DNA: TGTGCCAGTAGTATGATTTATTCCTTGGAAGCTTTCTTT. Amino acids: CASSMIYSLEAFF.

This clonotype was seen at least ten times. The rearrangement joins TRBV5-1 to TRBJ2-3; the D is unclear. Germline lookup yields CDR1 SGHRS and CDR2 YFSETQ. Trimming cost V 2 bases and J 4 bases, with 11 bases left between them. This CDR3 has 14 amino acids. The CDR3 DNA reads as TGCGCCAGCAGCTTACAACAGTCTCCAGATACGCAGTATTTT. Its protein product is CASSLQQSPDTQYF.

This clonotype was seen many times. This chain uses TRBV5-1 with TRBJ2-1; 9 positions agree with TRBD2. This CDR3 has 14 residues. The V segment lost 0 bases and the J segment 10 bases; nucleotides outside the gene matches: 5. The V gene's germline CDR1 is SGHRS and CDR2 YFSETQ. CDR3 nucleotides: TGCGCCAGCAGCTTGGTTAGCGGGAGCACCGAGCAGTTCTTC. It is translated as CASSLVSGSTEQFF.

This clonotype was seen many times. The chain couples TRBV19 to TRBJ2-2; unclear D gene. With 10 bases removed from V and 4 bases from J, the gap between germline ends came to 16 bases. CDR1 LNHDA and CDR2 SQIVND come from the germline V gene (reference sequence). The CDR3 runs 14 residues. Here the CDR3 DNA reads TGTGCCACTAGACGGGCGCCGGGCACCGGGGAGCTGTTTTTT. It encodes CATRRAPGTGELFF.

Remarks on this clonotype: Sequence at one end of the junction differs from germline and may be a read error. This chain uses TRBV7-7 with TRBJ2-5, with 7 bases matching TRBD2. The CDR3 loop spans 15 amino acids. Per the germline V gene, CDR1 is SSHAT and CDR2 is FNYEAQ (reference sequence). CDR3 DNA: TGTGCTAGCAGCACTTCCGGGACTGCCAGCGGGGCCCAGTACTTC. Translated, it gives CASSTSGTASGAQYF.

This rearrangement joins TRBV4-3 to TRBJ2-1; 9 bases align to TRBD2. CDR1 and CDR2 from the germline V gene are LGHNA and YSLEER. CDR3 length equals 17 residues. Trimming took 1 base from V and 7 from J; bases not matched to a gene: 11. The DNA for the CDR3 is TGCGCCAGCAGCCAAGTTGGACTAGCGCCGGCGGGTAATGAGCAGTTCTTC. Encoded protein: CASSQVGLAPAGNEQFF.

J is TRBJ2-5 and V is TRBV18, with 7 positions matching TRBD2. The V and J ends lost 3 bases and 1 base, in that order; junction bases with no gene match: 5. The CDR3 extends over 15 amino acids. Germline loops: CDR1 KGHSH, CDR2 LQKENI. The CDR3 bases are TGTGCCAGCTCACCCCGGGGGGTGACCCAAGAGACCCAGTACTTC. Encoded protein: CASSPRGVTQETQYF.

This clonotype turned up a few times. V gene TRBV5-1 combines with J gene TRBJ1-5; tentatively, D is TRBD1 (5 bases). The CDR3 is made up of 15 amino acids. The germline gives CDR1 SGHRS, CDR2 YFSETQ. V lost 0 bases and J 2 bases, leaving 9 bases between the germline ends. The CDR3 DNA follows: TGCGCCAGCAGCTTGGATGGGGCTGGCAATCAGCCCCAGCATTTT. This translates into CASSLDGAGNQPQHF.

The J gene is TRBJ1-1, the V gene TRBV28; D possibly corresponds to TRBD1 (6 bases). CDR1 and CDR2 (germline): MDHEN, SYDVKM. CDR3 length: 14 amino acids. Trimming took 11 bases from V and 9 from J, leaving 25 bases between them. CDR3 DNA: TGTGCCGCCTACGAATATAGGGGGTCTCCTAAAGCTTTCTTT. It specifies CAAYEYRGSPKAFF.

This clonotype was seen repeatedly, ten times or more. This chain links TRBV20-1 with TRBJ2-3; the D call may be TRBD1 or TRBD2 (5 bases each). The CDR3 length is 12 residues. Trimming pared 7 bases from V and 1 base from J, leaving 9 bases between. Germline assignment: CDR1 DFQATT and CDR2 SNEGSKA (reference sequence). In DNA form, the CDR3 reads TGCAGTGGGGACCCACGCACAGATACGCAGTATTTT. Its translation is CSGDPRTDTQYF.

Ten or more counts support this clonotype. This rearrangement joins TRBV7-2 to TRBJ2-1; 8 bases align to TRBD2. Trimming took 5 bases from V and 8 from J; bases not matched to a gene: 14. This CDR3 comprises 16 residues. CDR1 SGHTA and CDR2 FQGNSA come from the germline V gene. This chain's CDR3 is CASSRKSGTRFDEQFF. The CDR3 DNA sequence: TGTGCCAGCAGCCGCAAATCCGGGACTAGATTTGATGAGCAGTTCTTC.

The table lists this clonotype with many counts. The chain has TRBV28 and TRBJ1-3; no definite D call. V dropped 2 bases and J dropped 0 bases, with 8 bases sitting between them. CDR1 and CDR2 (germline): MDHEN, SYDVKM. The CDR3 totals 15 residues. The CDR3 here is CASSLMAVSGNTIYF. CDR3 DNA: TGTGCCAGCAGTTTAATGGCAGTCTCTGGAAACACCATATATTTT.

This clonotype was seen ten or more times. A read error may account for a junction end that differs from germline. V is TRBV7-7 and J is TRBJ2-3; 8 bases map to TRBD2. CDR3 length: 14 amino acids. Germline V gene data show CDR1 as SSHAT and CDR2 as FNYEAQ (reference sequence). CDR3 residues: CASSLAGRGDTQYF. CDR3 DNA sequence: TGTGCTAGCAGCCTAGCCGGGAGGGGGGATACGCAGTATTTT.

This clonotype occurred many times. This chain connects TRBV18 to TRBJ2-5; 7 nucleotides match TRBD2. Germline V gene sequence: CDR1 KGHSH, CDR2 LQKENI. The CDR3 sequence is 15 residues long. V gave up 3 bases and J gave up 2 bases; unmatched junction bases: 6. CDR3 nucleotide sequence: TGTGCCAGCTCACCTCGACTAGCAACTCAAGAGACCCAGTACTTC. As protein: CASSPRLATQETQYF.

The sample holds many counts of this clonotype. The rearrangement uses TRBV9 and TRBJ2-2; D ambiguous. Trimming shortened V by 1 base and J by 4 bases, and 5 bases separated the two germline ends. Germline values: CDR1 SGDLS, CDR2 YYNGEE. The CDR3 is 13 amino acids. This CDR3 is CASSVYSTGELFF. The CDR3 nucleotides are TGTGCCAGCAGCGTATACAGCACCGGGGAGCTGTTTTTT.

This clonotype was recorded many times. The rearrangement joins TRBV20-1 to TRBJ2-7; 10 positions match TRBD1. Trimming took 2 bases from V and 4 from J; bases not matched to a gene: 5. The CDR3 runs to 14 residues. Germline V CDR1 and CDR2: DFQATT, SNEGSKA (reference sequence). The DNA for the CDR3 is TGCAGTGCTAGATGGGACAGGGGTAATTACGAGCAGTACTTC. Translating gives CSARWDRGNYEQYF.

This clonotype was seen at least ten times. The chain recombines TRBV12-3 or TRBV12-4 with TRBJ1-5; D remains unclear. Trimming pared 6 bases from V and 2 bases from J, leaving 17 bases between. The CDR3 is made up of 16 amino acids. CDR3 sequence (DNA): TGTGCCAGCAGCTTACGGGTCCTCGGGGGCAATCAGCCCCAGCATTTT. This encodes CASSLRVLGGNQPQHF.

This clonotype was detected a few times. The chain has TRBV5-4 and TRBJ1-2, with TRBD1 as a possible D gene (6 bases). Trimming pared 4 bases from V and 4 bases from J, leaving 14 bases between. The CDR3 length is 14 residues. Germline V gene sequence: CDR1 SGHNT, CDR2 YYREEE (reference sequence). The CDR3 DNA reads TGTGCCAGCAGCAAAACTTTGGGGGCCTATGGCTACACCTTC. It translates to CASSKTLGAYGYTF. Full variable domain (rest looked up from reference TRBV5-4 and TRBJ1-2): ETGVTQSPTHLIKTRGQQVTLRCSSQSGHNTVSWYQQALGQGPQFIFQYYREEENGRGNFPPRFSGLQFPNYSSELNVNALELDDSALYLCASSKTLGAYGYTFGSGTRLTVV.